This T cell receptor (beta chain) was profiled in a study of cytomegalovirus exposure and HLA in healthy donors (dated by TCRdb to 2016 to 2017). Notes on the research overall: In an earlier analysis of approximately 500 of the donors, less than 350 Gb of sequence data and 90 million to 130 million unique TCR beta sequences from 180 million or so T cells were reported. Around 320 gigabases of sequencing data and 70 million to 85 million unique TCR sequences were included in an early release covering 550 to 800 HLA-typed donors. Of the 350 to 450 genotyped donors, roughly 80% fell in the genetic ancestry cluster associated with self-reported Caucasian donors. The study aimed to test whether signatures of past pathogen exposure could be identified by cataloging public T cell receptors. The study profiled the T cell repertoires of 500 to 800 subjects by immunosequencing and related them to cytomegalovirus serostatus. A separate validation cohort of 100 to 150 different subjects was used in addition to the roughly 700-subject first cohort. To predict cytomegalovirus infection status, the study combined high-throughput TCR immunosequencing, statistical association of individual TCRs with disease status, and machine learning. A later analysis re-examined previously published TCR beta repertoires from 500 to 700 donors and added high-resolution HLA genotyping to investigate patterns of TCR occurrence. The later analysis used no new phenotypic data to find candidate immune exposures, relying instead on TCR beta sequences and their occurrence across donors. In an earlier analysis of 587 of the donors, high-throughput TCR beta sequencing was used to judge whether each TCR beta V gene segment behaved as functional or pseudogenic. Donor age, sex, ethnicity and CMV serostatus were compiled together with the repertoire data. A later genetic analysis took genome-wide SNP genotypes for about three fifths of the 666 donors and used that subset as a discovery cohort. All discovery cohort repertoires had been generated on a single sequencing platform. HLA typing covered class I and class II loci at four-digit resolution. Typing coverage differed by locus: A, B, C, DRB1 and DQB1 were typed in roughly 620-640 donors, DQA1 in 500 to 550, DPA1 in over 600, and DPB1 in just under 490. Four or five DR-DQ haplotypes were treated as single units for association and clustering because of strong linkage in the cohort. Among about 390 genotyped donors of the cohort, an average of 235,054 unique TCR beta nucleotide sequences were sequenced per donor, about a sixth of them non-productive.

The cohort comprised around 690 healthy bone marrow donors. At the time of sampling, all cohort members were nominally healthy, though unrecorded immune exposures were likely present. The donor tested CMV seronegative, placing the donor among the 300 to 400 seronegative members of the cohort. A peripheral blood sample was provided by each donor, and peripheral blood mononuclear cells were used for TCR beta sequencing. Genomic DNA extraction from the blood cell samples was performed with the Qiagen DNeasy Blood Extraction Kit. On this clone: The specificity of this receptor is unknown. Base qualities are missing; no much larger clone stands one base away.

Preparation of the library involved the immunoSEQ multiplex PCR assay. The multiplex PCR relied on a mix of 60 forward primers for TCR Vbeta segments and 13 reverse primers for TCR Jbeta segments. The CDR3 region of rearranged TCR beta genes was amplified from genomic DNA with a multiplex PCR assay. The Illumina HiSeq System was used to sequence the amplified TCR beta libraries as 87-base-pair reads. For the original study's pipeline: A later analysis counted tens of millions of unique TCR beta chains across the 650 to 800 repertoires, and around 9.9 million of these chains were shared by at least two donors. Raw reads were error-corrected and collapsed into unique sequences with a nearest-neighbor algorithm that merged closely related sequences to remove PCR and sequencing errors. To assign V, D and J gene segments, CDR3 sequences were aligned to IMGT reference sequences. Each retained sequence needed at least a six-nucleotide match to both a V gene segment and a J gene segment. Rearrangements were called productive when the CDR3 lacked stop codons and stayed in frame with V and J; all others were non-productive. Following IMGT convention, CDR3 was defined as the stretch from the second conserved V-encoded cysteine to the conserved J-encoded phenylalanine. Sequences without an unambiguous match to a single V gene segment were excluded from the earlier analysis of 500 to 700 of the donors. In an earlier analysis of 450 to 750 of the donors, a V segment was called functional when productive rearrangements were above 56.7%, and segregating when the standard deviation between donors exceeded 5%. A statistical classification framework was built for diagnosing cytomegalovirus status from the catalog of TCR beta chain sequences. In a later analysis, V and J genes were assigned by comparing TCR nucleotide sequences against IMGT/GENE-DB human TR gene sequences. The TCRdist pipeline was used in a later analysis to assign CDR3 sequences and most-parsimonious VDJ recombination scenarios. In a later analysis, every TCR beta chain was defined by the combination of its CDR3 amino acid sequence and its V-gene family, and reads without a unique V-gene family were dropped. To address suspected cross-contamination and a sequencing artifact, a later analysis removed approximately 590 highly shared, low-generation-probability nucleotide sequences. For each public chain, a later analysis derived a clonal expansion index from normalized ranks of inferred template counts within each repertoire. In a later analysis, generation probabilities were computed with a VDJ recombination model fitted to out-of-frame rearrangements, and the resulting probabilities were checked against IGoR. In a later analysis, hypergeometric tests were used to score TCR-TCR, TCR-HLA and TCR-CMV co-occurrence, with a repertoire-size bias correction applied to TCR pairs. In a later analysis, false discovery rates were estimated by permuting HLA or CMV assignments 20 times. In a later analysis, co-occurring TCRs were grouped with DBSCAN, and TCRdist sequence similarity was added when clustering was performed within HLA-allele-positive subsets. For co-occurrence clustering, repertoires with fewer than 30,000 or more than 120,000 public chains were excluded, along with five or six repertoires with anomalous nucleotide sharing. Not all clones reach the TCRdb copy of this immuneACCESS table, which keeps in-frame sequences only. Checked studies attribute under half of the gap to unresolved V genes and leave the rest unexplained. From that table come the V and J calls and clone size; the DNA was used to work out D and trimming. Counted in this sample were some 150,000 clones; over 65% of them appeared once. The ten biggest clones cover over 3% of the sample.

Paper-wide results and their limitations: Only TCR beta chains were sequenced in this cohort, and the absence of alpha or paired-chain data limited detectable features. According to the authors, the approach could potentially be generalized to other disease states and immunological phenotypes. Immune exposure information for the cohort was limited to CMV serostatus. Correlated functional status among segregating V segments might reflect linkage disequilibrium, but an unknown experimental factor could not be ruled out. In a later analysis, the rate of TCR association differed among HLA loci, with DRB1 alleles having the most associated TCRs and HLA-C alleles having the fewest. In vitro tests confirmed that three of the cytomegalovirus-associated TCR beta chains recognize cytomegalovirus antigens. A further reported finding was that TCR beta sequences accurately predicted the HLA-A and HLA-B alleles for most subjects in the first cohort. In an earlier analysis of some 500 of the donors, most TCR beta V segments were observed in productive rearrangements about 87% or about 30% of the time, broadly matching IMGT annotations. HLA typing was unavailable for some donors at each locus, so association tests used only the typed subset. A later analysis found that most CMV-associated TCR beta chains appeared HLA-restricted, with HLA associations seemingly driven largely by CMV exposure. Strong co-occurrence of HLA alleles, especially DR and DQ, made assigning TCR associations to individual alleles difficult. Presence/absence analyses assumed roughly uniform sequencing depth across donors, an assumption that may not hold. Some IMGT-functional V segments, including TRBV6-2 and TRBV6-3, could not be told apart with the 87-base-pair reads, so those segments were excluded. The classifier was reported to diagnose cytomegalovirus status with high specificity and sensitivity in both the original and validation cohorts. While some public TCRs were present in many individuals, most TCR sequences turned up only very rarely across donors. At a false discovery rate of 0.05, a later analysis linked 15,000 to 20,000 TCR beta sequences to specific HLA alleles. Several of the top co-occurrence clusters appeared to be linked to parvovirus B19, influenza, CMV and Epstein-Barr virus, according to a later analysis. The study gave a list of 150 to 200 TCR beta chains associated with cytomegalovirus. Fewer than 20 rarely observed V segments, including chromosome 9 orphons, were excluded from the earlier analysis of about 610 of the donors because counts were too low. In a later analysis, HLA-associated TCR beta chains were found to be more clonally expanded and to have lower generation probabilities than equally common non-associated chains. Compared with the roughly 670-donor mean, donors in an Asian-associated ancestry cluster had fewer N-insertions in productive TCRs, according to a later genetic analysis. A group of highly shared sequence variants was considered likely to be a technical artifact of the sequencing pipeline. A later genetic analysis associated a missense DCLRE1C variant with V-gene and J-gene trimming of TCR beta chains, and an independent cohort replicated the association.

The germline V gene yields SQVTM for CDR1 and ANQGSEA for CDR2. The V and J ends are trimmed by 5 bases and 1 base, leaving 8 bases between them. The CDR3 runs 12 residues from the cysteine to the phenylalanine. The DNA shown is the 36-base CDR3, in frame from base 1. In this chain, TRBV29-1 is recombined with TRBJ1-1; a tentative D match to TRBD1 spans 5 bases. Material: PBMCs. This clonotype was sampled from a woman aged 40 to 50 in good health and CMV-seronegative. The sequence in DNA is TGCAGCGTTTCCACAGGGAACACTGAAGCTTTCTTT. Its translation is CSVSTGNTEAFF.